The sequence of this T cell receptor beta chain was determined in a study of blood T cells in healthy people across ages. Germline CDR1 and CDR2: MNHEY and SVGEGT. V was shortened by 4 bases and J by 2 bases, with 18 bases between the two germline ends. The CDR3 sequence is 16 residues long. Next came a second PCR, run for about 6 to 11 cycles, which used a sample-barcoded 5' primer along with a J-beta primer mix. Each CDR3 protein is one row after TCRdb ran MiXCR on the 5' RACE reads. The table records approximately 670,000 distinct CDR3 sequences, roughly 43% of them present only once. This clonotype has ten or more counts. The target antigen is unknown. Study-wide findings and caveats: Whereas aged donors had fewer naive CD4+ cells, long-lived donors had more of them and higher diversity.

Isolation of PBMCs gave at least 7 million cells per sample. Sequencing was performed on blood. The sequence was obtained from an elderly man in good health. The chain combines TRBV6-2 or TRBV6-3 with TRBJ2-7, with TRBD2 as a possible D gene (6 bases). Here the CDR3 reads CASSSMGRPGTYEQYF. The CDR3 region has the DNA TGTGCCAGCAGTTCTATGGGGAGGCCGGGCACCTACGAGCAGTACTTC.